This TCR beta chain was captured in a study of preoperative IRX-2 immunotherapy in early breast cancer. The assay was immunoSEQ multiplex PCR, and TCRdb's table has in-frame clones only and misses some. The sample yields 60,000 or so clones, approximately 94% seen once. Treatment here: preoperative locoregional IRX-2 cytokine immunotherapy. Preoperative locoregional IRX-2 cytokine immunotherapy was tested in the phase Ib source study. CDR1 is SGHVS, CDR2 FQNEAQ, per germline. V was trimmed by 4 bases and J by 7 bases, leaving 7 bases between them. The CDR3 sequence is 11 residues long. The TCR originated in a human donor with breast cancer. The chain employs TRBV7-8 and TRBJ1-2, with D unresolved. This material was obtained from a patient treated with IRX-2 immunotherapy. As DNA, the CDR3 is TGTGCCAGCAGCTCCCCGGGTGGCTACACCTTC. Amino acid sequence: CASSSPGGYTF.